This T cell receptor (beta chain) was retrieved from a study of shared clonotypes between healthy human individuals. Replicate sorted-subset PCRs were loaded with about 0.2 ug DNA, tens of thousands of T cell genomes. Only in-frame clones appear in the TCRdb table, and some are missing; sequencing was by immunoSEQ multiplex PCR. The sample carries a few million clones, about 92% recorded once. CDR3 size: 12 residues. Looked up from germline, CDR1 is MDHEN and CDR2 is SYDVKM. A note on this clone: A junction boundary mismatches the germline segment, possibly from a read error.

The sample taken for sequencing was naive CD4+ T cells sorted from blood. Subset specified: CD45RA+ positively selected. The TCR originated in a man between 18 and 35 years old in good health. The V gene is TRBV28, the J gene TRBJ2-7; 8 bases are shared with TRBD1. The CDR3 DNA is TGTGTCAGCGGTACAGGGGGCTACGAGCAGTACTTC. Its protein is CVSGTGGYEQYF.